This TCR beta chain derives from a study of T cell repertoires in aging, cancer and after chemotherapy. The wider study: Donors were grouped into six age bands spanning 30 or younger through 70 or older. Patients with chronic lymphocytic leukemia were sampled before and after fludarabine- or bendamustine-based chemotherapy.

TRB rearrangements spanning V, D and J were amplified using mixed TRB-A/B primers. Using its own MiXCR run on the multiplex PCR reads, TCRdb lists one record per CDR3 protein. The data hold 5,200 or so distinct CDR3 sequences, with about 35% observed a single time. The CDR3 is 13 amino acids. V lost 5 bases and J 2 bases, leaving 10 bases between the germline ends. Germline-derived CDR1 and CDR2 are MNHEY and SMNVEV (reference sequence). Amplification of TCR beta used genomic DNA extracted from peripheral blood. This clonotype is judged medium-sized. This chain links TRBV27 with TRBJ2-7; D uncertain. Specimen: blood. This receptor was identified in a human donor with a blood cancer. The CDR3 DNA is TGTGCCAGCAGTCCCCTTGCTCCCTACGAGCAGTACTTC. Protein sequence: CASSPLAPYEQYF.